A single T cell receptor (beta chain) is shown here with its context. Clones were read by immunoSEQ multiplex PCR, and TCRdb kept only the in-frame ones, dropping some. In the table there are 550,000 to 800,000 clones, 70% to 90% of which are singletons. With V trimmed by 7 bases and J by 6 bases, 8 bases remained unmatched. CDR3 length: 13 amino acids. CDR1 is ENHRY, CDR2 SYGVKD, per germline. The sample belongs to a study of shared T cell receptors in the human thymus. These data also formed part of another study, on human thymus T cells. That study adds: It was from resections taken during corrective heart surgery that the thymus tissue came. Apparent skewing of V and J gene usage characterized both thymic and blood repertoires. Related studies noted strongly shared thymic repertoires across unrelated people.

Sequenced: thymocytes. The source of this sequence is a girl under two years old with a congenital heart defect. The V call is TRBV10-3, the J call TRBJ2-7, with 8 nucleotides matching TRBD1. CDR3 DNA sequence: TGTGCCATCAACCGAACAGGGGGGATCGAGCAGTACTTC. This translates into CAINRTGGIEQYF.